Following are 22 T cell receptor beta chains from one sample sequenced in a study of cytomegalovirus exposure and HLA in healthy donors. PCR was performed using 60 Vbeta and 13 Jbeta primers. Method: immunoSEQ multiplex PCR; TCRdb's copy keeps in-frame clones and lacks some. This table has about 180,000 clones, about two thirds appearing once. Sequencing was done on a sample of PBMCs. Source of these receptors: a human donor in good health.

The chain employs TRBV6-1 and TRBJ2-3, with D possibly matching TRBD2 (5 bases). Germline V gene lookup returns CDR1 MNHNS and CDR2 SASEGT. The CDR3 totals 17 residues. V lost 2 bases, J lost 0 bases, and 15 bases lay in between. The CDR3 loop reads CASSEPIPSWSTDTQYF. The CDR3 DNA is TGTGCCAGCAGTGAACCCATTCCTAGCTGGAGCACAGATACGCAGTATTTT.

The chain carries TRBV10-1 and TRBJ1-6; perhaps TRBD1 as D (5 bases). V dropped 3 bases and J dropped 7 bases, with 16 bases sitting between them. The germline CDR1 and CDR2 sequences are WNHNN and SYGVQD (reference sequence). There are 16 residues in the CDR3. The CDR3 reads CASSDVSRVPNSPLHF. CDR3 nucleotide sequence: TGCGCCAGCAGTGATGTTAGCAGGGTTCCCAATTCACCCCTCCACTTT.

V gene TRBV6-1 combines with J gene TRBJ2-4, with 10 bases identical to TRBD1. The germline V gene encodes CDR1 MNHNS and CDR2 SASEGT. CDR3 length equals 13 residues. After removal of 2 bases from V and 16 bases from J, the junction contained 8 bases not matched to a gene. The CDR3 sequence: CASSERAGQGIYF. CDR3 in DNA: TGTGCCAGCAGTGAAAGAGCGGGACAGGGGATCTACTTC.

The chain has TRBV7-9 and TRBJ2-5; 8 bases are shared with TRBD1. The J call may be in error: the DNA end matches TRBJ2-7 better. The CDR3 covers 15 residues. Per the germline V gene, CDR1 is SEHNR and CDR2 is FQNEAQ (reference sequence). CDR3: CASSTTGADPYEQYF. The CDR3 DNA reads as TGTGCCAGCAGCACGACAGGGGCCGACCCCTACGAGCAGTACTTC.

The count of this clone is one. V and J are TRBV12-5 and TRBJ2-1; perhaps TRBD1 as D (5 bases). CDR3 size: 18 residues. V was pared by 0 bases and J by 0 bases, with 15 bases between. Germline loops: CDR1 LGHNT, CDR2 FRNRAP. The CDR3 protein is CASGLVDIGASSYNEQFF. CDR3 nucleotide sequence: TGTGCTAGTGGTTTGGTAGATATAGGGGCCTCCTCCTACAATGAGCAGTTCTTC.

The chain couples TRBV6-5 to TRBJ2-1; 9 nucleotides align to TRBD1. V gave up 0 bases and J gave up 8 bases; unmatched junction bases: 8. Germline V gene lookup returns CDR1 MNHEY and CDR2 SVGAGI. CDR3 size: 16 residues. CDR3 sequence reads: CASSYSTGTGTYEQFF. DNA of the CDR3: TGTGCCAGCAGTTACTCTACCGGGACAGGGACCTATGAGCAGTTCTTC.

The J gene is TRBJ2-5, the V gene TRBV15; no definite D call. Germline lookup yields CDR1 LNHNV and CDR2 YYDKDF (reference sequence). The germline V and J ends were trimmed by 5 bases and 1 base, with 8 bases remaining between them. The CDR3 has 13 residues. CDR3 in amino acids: CATSPRAQETQYF. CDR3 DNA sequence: TGTGCCACCAGCCCCCGCGCCCAAGAGACCCAGTACTTC.

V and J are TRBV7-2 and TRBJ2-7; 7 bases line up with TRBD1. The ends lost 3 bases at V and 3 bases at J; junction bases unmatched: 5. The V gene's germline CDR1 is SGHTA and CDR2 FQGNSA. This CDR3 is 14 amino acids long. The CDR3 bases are TGTGCCAGCAGCTTTCGAGGGGGCGGCTACGAGCAGTACTTC. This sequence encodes CASSFRGGGYEQYF.

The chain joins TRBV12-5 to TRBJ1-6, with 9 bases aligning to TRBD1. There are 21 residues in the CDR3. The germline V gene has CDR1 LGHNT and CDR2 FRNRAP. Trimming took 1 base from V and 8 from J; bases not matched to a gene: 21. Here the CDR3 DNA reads TGTGCTAGTGGTTTGGCCCGGGAAACTTCCGGGACAGGGTTTCTGTATTCACCCCTCCACTTT. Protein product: CASGLARETSGTGFLYSPLHF.

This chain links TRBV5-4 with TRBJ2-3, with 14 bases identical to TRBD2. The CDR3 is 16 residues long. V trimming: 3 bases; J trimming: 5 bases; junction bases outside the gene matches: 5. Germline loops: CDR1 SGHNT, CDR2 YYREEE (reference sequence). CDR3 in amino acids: CASSSRLAGGLDTQYF. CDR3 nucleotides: TGTGCCAGCAGCTCCCGACTAGCGGGGGGGTTAGATACGCAGTATTTT.

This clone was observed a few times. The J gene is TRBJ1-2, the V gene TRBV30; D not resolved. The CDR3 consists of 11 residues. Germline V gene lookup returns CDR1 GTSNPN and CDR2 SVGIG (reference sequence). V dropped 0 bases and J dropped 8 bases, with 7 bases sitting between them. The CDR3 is CAWSVGGGYTF. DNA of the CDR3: TGTGCCTGGAGTGTTGGAGGCGGCTACACCTTC.

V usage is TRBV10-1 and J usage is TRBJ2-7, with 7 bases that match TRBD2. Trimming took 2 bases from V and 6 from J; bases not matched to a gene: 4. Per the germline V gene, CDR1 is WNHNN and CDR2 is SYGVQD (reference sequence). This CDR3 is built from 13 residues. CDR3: CASSEGVAGEQYF. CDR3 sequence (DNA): TGCGCCAGCAGTGAGGGGGTAGCGGGCGAGCAGTACTTC.

The CDR3 nucleotides read TGTGCCAGCAGGTTTGACACGGTTCTATTTAGTTTTGGCTACACCTTC. This encodes CASRFDTVLFSFGYTF. V is TRBV6-9 and J is TRBJ1-2; D remains ambiguous. Germline CDR1 is MNHGY and CDR2 is SVAAGI. The CDR3 consists of 16 residues. V was pared by 6 bases and J by 7 bases, with 24 bases between.

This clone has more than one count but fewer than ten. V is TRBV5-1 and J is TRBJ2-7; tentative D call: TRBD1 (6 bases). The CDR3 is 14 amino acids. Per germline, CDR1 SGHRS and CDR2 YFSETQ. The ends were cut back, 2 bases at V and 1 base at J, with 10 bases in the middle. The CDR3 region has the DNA TGCGCCAGCAGCTTCGGGACACCGTCCTACGAGCAGTACTTC. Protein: CASSFGTPSYEQYF. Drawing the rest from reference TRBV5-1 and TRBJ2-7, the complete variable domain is KAGVTQTPRYLIKTRGQQVTLSCSPISGHRSVSWYQQTPGQGLQFLFEYFSETQRNKGNFPGRFSGRQFSNSRSEMNVSTLELGDSALYLCASSFGTPSYEQYFGPGTRLTVT.

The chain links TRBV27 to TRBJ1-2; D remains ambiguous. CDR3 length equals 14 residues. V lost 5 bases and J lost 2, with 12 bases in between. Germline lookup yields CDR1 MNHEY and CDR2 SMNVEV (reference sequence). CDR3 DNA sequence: TGTGCCAGCAGTCCCCGGGGAGTAAACTATGGCTACACCTTC. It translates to CASSPRGVNYGYTF.

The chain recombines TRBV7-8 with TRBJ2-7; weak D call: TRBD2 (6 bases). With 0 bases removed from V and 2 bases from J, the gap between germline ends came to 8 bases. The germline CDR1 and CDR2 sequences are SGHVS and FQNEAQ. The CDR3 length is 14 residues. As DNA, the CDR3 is TGTGCCAGCAGCTTAGCGGGGGGTACCTACGAGCAGTACTTC. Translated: CASSLAGGTYEQYF.

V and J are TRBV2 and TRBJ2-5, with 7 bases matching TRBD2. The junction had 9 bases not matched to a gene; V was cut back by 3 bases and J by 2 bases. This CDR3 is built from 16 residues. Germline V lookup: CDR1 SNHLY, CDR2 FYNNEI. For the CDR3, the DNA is TGTGCCAGCAGTGAGCGGATAGGGAGGGTTCAAGAGACCCAGTACTTC. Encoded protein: CASSERIGRVQETQYF.

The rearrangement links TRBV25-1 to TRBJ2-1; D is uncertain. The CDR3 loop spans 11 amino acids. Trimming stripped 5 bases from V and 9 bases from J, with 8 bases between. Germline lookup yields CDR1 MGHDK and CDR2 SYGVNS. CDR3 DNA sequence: TGTGCCAGCAGTTCCCCTCCTGAGCAGTTCTTC. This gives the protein CASSSPPEQFF.

CDR3 region: CATSSQTGGCGYTF. For the CDR3, the DNA is TGTGCCACCAGCAGCCAGACAGGGGGCTGTGGCTACACCTTC. The chain carries TRBV15 and TRBJ1-2, with TRBD1 matching 10 bases. The CDR3 spans 14 residues. CDR1 LNHNV and CDR2 YYDKDF come from the germline V gene (reference sequence). V shed 3 bases, J shed 7 bases, and the junction held 5 bases outside the gene matches.

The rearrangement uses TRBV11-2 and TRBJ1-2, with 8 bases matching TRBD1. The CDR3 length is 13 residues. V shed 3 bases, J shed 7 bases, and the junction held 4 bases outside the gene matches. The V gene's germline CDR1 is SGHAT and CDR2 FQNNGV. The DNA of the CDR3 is TGTGCCAGCAGCTTGACAGGGGAAAGTGGCTACACCTTC. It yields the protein CASSLTGESGYTF.

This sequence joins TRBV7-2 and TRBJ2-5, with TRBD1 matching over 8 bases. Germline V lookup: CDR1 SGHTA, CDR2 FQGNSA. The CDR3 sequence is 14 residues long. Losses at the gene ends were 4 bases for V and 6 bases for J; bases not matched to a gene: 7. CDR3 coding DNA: TGTGCCAGCAGCTCCTCCGACAGGGGCCAGACCCAGTACTTC. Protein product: CASSSSDRGQTQYF.

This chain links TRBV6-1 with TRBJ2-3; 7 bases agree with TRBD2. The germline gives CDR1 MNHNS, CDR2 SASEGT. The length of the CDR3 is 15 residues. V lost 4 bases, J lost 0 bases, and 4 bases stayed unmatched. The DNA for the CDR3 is TGTGCCAGCAGTGGCAGACTAGCCAGCACAGATACGCAGTATTTT. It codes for CASSGRLASTDTQYF.